This TCR beta chain was captured in a study of blood T cell repertoires in COVID-19. Background on the study: Nucleic acid was either cDNA or gDNA, and it came from T cells, B-cell-depleted T cells, or PBMCs.

The germline V gene has CDR1 SGHRS and CDR2 YFSETQ. The length of the CDR3 is 16 residues. The V end lost 4 bases, the J end lost 0 bases, and 13 bases lay between the germline ends. The assay was immunoSEQ multiplex PCR, and TCRdb's table has in-frame clones only and misses some. The sample has a few hundred thousand clones; approximately 86% are singletons. While infection was still active, Seattle patients were enrolled and then followed longitudinally. This chain connects TRBV5-1 to TRBJ2-2; D may be TRBD1 (5 bases). Input material: peripheral blood. The clonotype comes from a woman in her sixties with COVID-19, enrolled during active disease. CDR3 in DNA: TGCGCCAGCAGCCGACAGCTAAGGGCGAACACCGGGGAGCTGTTTTTT. The encoded protein is CASSRQLRANTGELFF.